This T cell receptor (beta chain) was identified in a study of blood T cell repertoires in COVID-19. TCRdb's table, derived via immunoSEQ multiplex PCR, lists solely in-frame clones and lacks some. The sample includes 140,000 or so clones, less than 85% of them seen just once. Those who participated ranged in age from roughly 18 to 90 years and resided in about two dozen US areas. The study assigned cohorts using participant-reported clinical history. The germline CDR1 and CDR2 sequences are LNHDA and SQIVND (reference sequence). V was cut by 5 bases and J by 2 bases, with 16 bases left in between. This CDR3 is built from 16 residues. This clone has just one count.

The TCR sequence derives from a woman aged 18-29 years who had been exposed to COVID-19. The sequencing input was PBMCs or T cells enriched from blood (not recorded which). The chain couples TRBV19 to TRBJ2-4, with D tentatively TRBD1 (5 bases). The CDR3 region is CASSDLIRVSKNIQYF. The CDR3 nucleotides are TGTGCCAGTAGTGACCTCATCAGGGTGTCCAAAAACATTCAGTACTTC.